This T cell receptor beta chain was found in a study of CD8 T cells in Susac syndrome. Study-wide findings and caveats: The study acknowledged a relatively small number of individuals in its TCR sequencing and HLA analysis.

CD8+ and CD4+ blood T cells underwent TCR beta sequencing. This clonotype is a singleton in its sample. Its antigen is undetermined. The CDR3 is 15 amino acids. Trimming stripped 6 bases from V and 0 bases from J, with 12 bases between. RNA, at about 0.5 to 1 ug, was reverse transcribed with random hexamers. TCRdb ran MiXCR on the immunoSEQ multiplex PCR reads and lists one entry per CDR3 protein. The sample lists about 150,000 distinct CDR3 sequences, 94% occurring once. The sequence came from a human donor with multiple sclerosis. V and J are TRBV12-3 or TRBV12-4 and TRBJ2-1; no definite D call. The sequencing input was CD8+ T cells from PBMCs. The DNA for the CDR3 is TGTGCCAGCAGGAAAAGCGAGACCTCCTACAATGAGCAGTTCTTC. Protein: CASRKSETSYNEQFF.